This T cell receptor beta chain came from a study of cytomegalovirus exposure and HLA in healthy donors (dated by TCRdb to between 2016 and 2019). For the study in its entirety: An earlier analysis of roughly 500 of the donors reported roughly 270 Gb of sequence data and 117 million unique TCR beta sequences from approximately 180 million T cells. Approximately 300 gigabases of sequencing data and around 87 million unique TCR sequences were included in an early release covering several hundred HLA-typed donors. Among the 398 genotyped donors, around 79% belonged to the genetic ancestry cluster associated with self-reported Caucasian donors. The study was designed to test whether signatures of past pathogen exposure could be identified by cataloging public T cell receptors. The study profiled the T cell repertoires of under 850 subjects by immunosequencing and related them to cytomegalovirus serostatus. A separate validation cohort of 100 to 150 different subjects was used in addition to the approximately 670-subject first cohort. The study combined high-throughput TCR immunosequencing, statistical association of individual TCRs with disease status, and machine learning to predict cytomegalovirus infection status. In a later analysis, previously published TCR beta repertoires from 666 donors were re-analyzed and high-resolution HLA genotyping was added so that TCR occurrence patterns could be studied. Rather than using new phenotypic data, the later analysis identified candidate immune exposures from TCR beta sequences and from how often those sequences occurred across donors. To decide whether each TCR beta V gene segment behaved as functional or pseudogenic, an earlier analysis of fewer than 750 of the donors relied on high-throughput TCR beta sequencing. Donor age, sex, ethnicity and CMV serostatus were compiled together with the repertoire data. Genome-wide SNP genotypes for about 60% of the roughly 670 donors were used in a later genetic analysis, which treated that subset as a discovery cohort. All discovery cohort repertoires had been generated on a single sequencing platform. Both class I and class II loci were covered by HLA typing, at four-digit resolution. The number of donors typed differed by locus, with roughly 629-640 for A, B, C, DRB1 and DQB1, around 500 for DQA1, over 600 for DPA1, and around 450 for DPB1. Roughly five DR-DQ haplotypes were treated as single units for association and clustering because of strong linkage in the cohort. Across 398 genotyped donors of the cohort, an average of approximately 200,000 unique TCR beta nucleotide sequences per donor were sequenced, and around 20% of those sequences were non-productive.

Looking up the germline V gene (reference sequence) yields CDR1 PRHDT and CDR2 FYEKMQ. The germline ends are 19 bases apart after V is trimmed by 1 base and J by 6 bases. The CDR3 measures 16 amino acids from cysteine to phenylalanine. The only DNA kept is the CDR3, 48 bases in frame from the first base. The cohort comprised more than 550 healthy bone marrow donors. All cohort members were sampled while nominally healthy, although unrecorded immune exposures were likely present. The donor was CMV seropositive and was included in the group of approximately 300 seropositive cohort members. Every donor gave a peripheral blood sample, and the peripheral blood mononuclear cells from that sample were used for TCR beta sequencing. The Qiagen DNeasy Blood Extraction Kit was used to extract genomic DNA from the blood cell samples. The library was produced with the immunoSEQ multiplex PCR assay. A mixture of 60 forward primers for TCR Vbeta segments and 13 reverse primers for TCR Jbeta segments was used in the multiplex PCR. Amplification of the CDR3 region of rearranged TCR beta genes was performed with a multiplex PCR assay on genomic DNA. The amplified TCR beta libraries were sequenced on the Illumina HiSeq System as 87-base-pair reads. For the original study's pipeline: In a later analysis, roughly 80 million unique TCR beta chains were counted across the roughly 610 repertoires, and roughly 10 million of these chains were shared by at least two donors. To remove PCR and sequencing errors, raw reads were error-corrected and collapsed into unique sequences using a nearest-neighbor algorithm that merged closely related sequences. V, D and J gene segments were assigned by aligning CDR3 sequences to IMGT reference sequences. Each retained sequence needed at least a six-nucleotide match to both a V gene segment and a J gene segment. A rearrangement counted as productive if the CDR3 had no stop codons and remained in frame with V and J, and every other rearrangement counted as non-productive. CDR3 was defined by IMGT convention, running from the second conserved V-encoded cysteine to the conserved J-encoded phenylalanine. The earlier analysis of 587 of the donors excluded sequences that lacked an unambiguous match to a single V gene segment. In an earlier analysis of 587 of the donors, a V segment was called functional when productive rearrangements were above 56.7%, and segregating when the standard deviation between donors exceeded 5%. To diagnose cytomegalovirus status from the catalog of TCR beta chain sequences, a statistical classification framework was built. V and J gene assignment, in a later analysis, came from comparing TCR nucleotide sequences with IMGT/GENE-DB human TR gene sequences. Using the TCRdist pipeline, a later analysis assigned CDR3 sequences along with most-parsimonious VDJ recombination scenarios. In a later analysis, every TCR beta chain was defined by the combination of its CDR3 amino acid sequence and its V-gene family, and reads without a unique V-gene family were dropped. To address suspected cross-contamination and a sequencing artifact, a later analysis removed roughly 640 highly shared, low-generation-probability nucleotide sequences. In a later analysis, a clonal expansion index was calculated for each public chain from normalized within-repertoire ranks of inferred template counts. Generation probabilities in a later analysis came from a VDJ recombination model fitted to out-of-frame rearrangements, and those results were checked against IGoR. A later analysis scored TCR-TCR, TCR-HLA and TCR-CMV co-occurrence with hypergeometric tests, applying a repertoire-size bias correction to TCR pairs. False discovery rates were estimated in a later analysis by permuting HLA or CMV assignments 20 times. In a later analysis, co-occurring TCRs were grouped using DBSCAN, and TCRdist sequence similarity was added for clustering within HLA-allele-positive subsets. Repertoires with fewer than 30,000 or more than 120,000 public chains were left out of co-occurrence clustering, as were about 5 repertoires with anomalous nucleotide sharing. The table comes from immuneACCESS by way of TCRdb, which keeps in-frame sequences with V and J called. Part of the clones is missing from these tables; in studies checked, under half for an unresolved V gene and the rest for unknown reasons. For V, J and clone size, that table is used; D and trimming come from the DNA. Within this sample are 83,000 or so clones, with about 76% of them counted one time only. The ten largest clones represent about 9.5% of the sample.

With regard to this clone: Its antigen is currently not known. No much larger clone exists at a distance of one base, and base qualities are not known.

The research as a whole found: The sequencing pipeline was judged likely to have produced a cluster of highly shared sequence variants as a technical artifact. In a later analysis, several top co-occurrence clusters were reported to appear linked to parvovirus B19, influenza, CMV and Epstein-Barr virus. In this cohort, only TCR beta chains were sequenced, and detectable features were limited by the absence of alpha or paired-chain data. An earlier analysis of some 590 of the donors showed that most TCR beta V segments appeared in productive rearrangements either about 87% or about 30% of the time, which broadly matched IMGT annotations. A further reported finding was that TCR beta sequences accurately predicted the HLA-A and HLA-B alleles for most subjects in the first cohort. Linkage disequilibrium might explain the correlated functional status among segregating V segments, but an unknown experimental factor could not be ruled out. In the study, some 180 TCR beta chains were listed as associated with cytomegalovirus. In a later analysis, TCR association rates were found to vary across HLA loci, with the most associated TCRs seen for DRB1 alleles and the fewest for HLA-C alleles. Because HLA typing was unavailable for some donors at each locus, only the typed subset was used in association tests. The authors suggested that the approach could potentially be generalized to other disease states and immunological phenotypes. A later analysis found that HLA-associated TCR beta chains were more clonally expanded and had lower generation probabilities than equally common non-associated chains. A few of the identified cytomegalovirus-associated TCR beta chains were confirmed in vitro to be specific for cytomegalovirus antigens. Strong co-occurrence of HLA alleles, especially DR and DQ, made assigning TCR associations to individual alleles difficult. Sequencing depth was assumed to be roughly uniform across donors in the presence/absence analyses, though that assumption may not hold. In a later analysis, most CMV-associated TCR beta chains were found to appear HLA-restricted, with HLA associations seemingly driven largely by CMV exposure. At a false discovery rate of 0.05, a later analysis linked some 18,000 TCR beta sequences to specific HLA alleles. Because counts were too low, some 17 rarely observed V segments, including chromosome 9 orphons, were excluded from the earlier analysis of 587 of the donors. Because the 87-base-pair reads could not distinguish some IMGT-functional V segments, including TRBV6-2 and TRBV6-3, those segments were excluded. Compared with the roughly 700-donor mean, donors in an Asian-associated ancestry cluster had fewer N-insertions in productive TCRs, according to a later genetic analysis. The classifier was reported to diagnose cytomegalovirus status with high specificity and sensitivity in both the original and validation cohorts. While some public TCRs were present in many individuals, most TCR sequences turned up only very rarely across donors. For the cohort, immune exposure information was limited to CMV serostatus. In a later genetic analysis, a missense DCLRE1C variant was associated with V-gene and J-gene trimming of TCR beta chains, and the association was replicated in an independent cohort.

The sequenced sample was PBMCs. This receptor was identified in a man aged 25 to 45 in good health and CMV-seropositive. Recombination joined TRBV13 with TRBJ2-7; TRBD1 might be the D gene, on 6 matching bases. The DNA sequence reads TGTGCCAGCAGCTTAGCGTTCGGACAGTTCCCATCCGAGCAGTACTTC. The encoded protein is CASSLAFGQFPSEQYF.